The next 5 T cell receptor beta chains were all read from a single sample in a study of T cell repertoires in cytomegalovirus infection. TCRdb independently ran MiXCR on the reads; one entry per CDR3 protein. The profile shows hundreds of thousands of distinct CDR3 sequences, roughly 9.5% of them singletons. The sample taken for sequencing was PBMCs. Receptor source: a human donor in good health (CMV status not recorded). Some clones in this sample may be carry-over from other donors' samples.

This clonotype was detected many times. The chain couples TRBV6-2 or TRBV6-3 to TRBJ2-5; 16 bases fit TRBD2. V trimming: 6 bases; J trimming: 10 bases; junction bases outside the gene matches: 5. This CDR3 comprises 14 residues. CDR1 is MNHEY and CDR2 is SVGEGT in the germline V gene. The CDR3 DNA reads TGTGCCAGCAGGGGACTAGCGGGAGGGACCATCCAGTACTTC. Its translation is CASRGLAGGTIQYF.

The chain's CDR3 is CSAGGQVQGPQHF. In nucleotides, the CDR3 is TGCAGTGCTGGAGGGCAGGTCCAGGGGCCCCAGCATTTT. The chain has TRBV20-1 and TRBJ1-5; D perhaps matches TRBD1 (5 bases). This CDR3 contains 13 residues. The V end lost 5 bases, the J end lost 9 bases, and 17 bases lay between the germline ends. Germline V gene lookup returns CDR1 DFQATT and CDR2 SNEGSKA (reference sequence).

This clonotype came up many times. V usage is TRBV7-2 and J usage is TRBJ2-3; TRBD1 aligns across 8 bases. Unmatched junction bases numbered 9, after V lost 5 bases and J lost 2 bases. The CDR3 sequence is 16 residues long. Germline-derived CDR1 and CDR2 are SGHTA and FQGNSA. In DNA form, the CDR3 reads TGTGCCAGCAGCAGAAGACAGGGGCTATTCACAGATACGCAGTATTTT. The encoded protein is CASSRRQGLFTDTQYF.

In this sample, this clonotype turned up many times. V is TRBV7-6 and J is TRBJ1-1; 8 bases are shared with TRBD1. CDR3 size: 14 residues. V shed 4 bases, J shed 6 bases, and the junction held 7 bases outside the gene matches. CDR1 and CDR2 (germline): SGHVS, FNYEAQ. The CDR3 nucleotides read TGTGCCAGCAGCTACGGACAGGGTTTGTCTGAAGCTTTCTTT. The encoded protein is CASSYGQGLSEAFF.

The table lists this clonotype with many counts. J is TRBJ2-3 and V is TRBV12-3 or TRBV12-4, with TRBD1 identical over 9 bases. This CDR3 has 15 amino acids. The trim removed 7 bases at V and 1 base at J, leaving 6 bases unmatched. This CDR3 reads CASTPRTGGTDTQYF. The CDR3 nucleotides are TGTGCCAGCACGCCGAGGACAGGGGGCACAGATACGCAGTATTTT.